One and the same sample provided the 27 T cell receptor beta chains below, sequenced in a study of beta chain features in type 1 diabetes. TCRB transcripts that were expressed got sequenced, as all of the isolated RNA had been reverse transcribed. Method: immunoSEQ multiplex PCR; TCRdb's copy keeps in-frame clones and lacks some. The sample carries about 280,000 clones, 15% recorded once. Study findings and constraints: All four CD4+ subsets of Type 1 diabetes patients contained TCRB CDR3s that were moderately but significantly shorter.

These receptors have no known antigen. Sequenced: naive CD4+ T cells from blood. The receptors originated from a man between 18 and 35 years old with type 1 diabetes.

This clone has only a few counts. The chain carries TRBV6-5 and TRBJ1-5; no clear D. CDR3 length equals 15 residues. V was shortened by 0 bases and J by 11 bases, with 17 bases between the two germline ends. Looked up from germline, CDR1 is MNHEY and CDR2 is SVGAGI. CDR3 in amino acids: CASSYSGSRQWAQHF. The CDR3 DNA reads TGTGCCAGCAGTTACTCGGGCAGCCGGCAATGGGCCCAGCATTTT.

The chain recombines TRBV28 with TRBJ2-5, with 7 bases lining up with TRBD1. The CDR3 contains 12 residues. V lost 6 bases and J lost 9; bases outside the gene matches: 7. CDR1 is MDHEN, CDR2 SYDVKM, per germline. The CDR3 sequence: CASRTTGYAQYF. The CDR3 DNA follows: TGTGCCAGCAGAACGACAGGGTATGCCCAGTACTTC.

The chain links TRBV6-6 to TRBJ1-2; D perhaps matches TRBD1 (5 bases). The V end was cut by 5 bases, the J end by 0 bases, with 16 bases between. CDR3 length equals 16 residues. Germline V gives CDR1 MNHNY, CDR2 SVGAGI (reference sequence). The CDR3 region has the DNA TGTGCCAGCAGTCCCCAGGGAGGGATGGCTAACTATGGCTACACCTTC. This translates into CASSPQGGMANYGYTF.

The V gene is TRBV28, the J gene TRBJ1-6; 7 bases agree with TRBD1. V shed 2 bases and J 6 bases; nucleotides not matched to a gene: 1. CDR3 length equals 14 residues. Germline assignment: CDR1 MDHEN and CDR2 SYDVKM. In DNA form, the CDR3 reads TGTGCCAGCAGTTTAAAGGGGGCTAATTCACCCCTCCACTTT. This codes for CASSLKGANSPLHF.

This clone was seen more than once but under ten times. J is TRBJ2-3 and V is TRBV4-1, with D possibly matching TRBD2 (6 bases). V gave up 1 base and J gave up 6 bases, with 8 bases separating them. The CDR3 covers 13 residues. CDR1 is MGHRA, CDR2 YSYEKL, per germline. CDR3 nucleotides: TGCGCCAGCAGCCAAGGGGACTGGGATACGCAGTATTTT. Translated, it gives CASSQGDWDTQYF.

In its sample, this clone was seen a few times. The V gene is TRBV29-1, the J gene TRBJ2-7, with 9 bases fitting TRBD2. Germline CDR1 and CDR2: SQVTM and ANQGSEA. The CDR3 is 13 residues long. The ends lost 6 bases at V and 1 base at J; junction bases unmatched: 4. CDR3 DNA sequence: TGCAGCGTCCGAGCGGGAGGTTCCTACGAGCAGTACTTC. Protein sequence: CSVRAGGSYEQYF.

This clone has more than one count but fewer than ten. The chain carries TRBV7-2 and TRBJ1-5; TRBD1 might be the D (5 bases). CDR1 SGHTA and CDR2 FQGNSA come from the germline V gene. CDR3 length: 13 amino acids. V shed 3 bases and J shed 7 bases, with 10 bases lying between them. CDR3 amino acids: CASSFDSSQPQHF. The CDR3 DNA reads TGTGCCAGCAGCTTCGACAGTAGCCAGCCCCAGCATTTT.

The table lists this clone with a few counts. This chain uses TRBV5-1 with TRBJ2-7; D perhaps matches TRBD1 (6 bases). V shed 4 bases and J shed 0 bases, with 11 bases lying between them. The CDR3 runs 14 residues. Per the germline V gene, CDR1 is SGHRS and CDR2 is YFSETQ. The CDR3 nucleotides are TGCGCCAGCAGCCCCGTACAGGGCTCCTACGAGCAGTACTTC. This gives the protein CASSPVQGSYEQYF.

V usage is TRBV28 and J usage is TRBJ2-5; the D is unclear. Germline lookup yields CDR1 MDHEN and CDR2 SYDVKM. The CDR3 sequence is 13 residues long. Trimming took 3 bases from V and 1 from J, leaving 6 bases between them. The CDR3 spells CASSFVAQETQYF. CDR3 in DNA: TGTGCCAGCAGTTTTGTAGCCCAAGAGACCCAGTACTTC.

The chain couples TRBV19 to TRBJ2-1; the match to TRBD2 covers 15 bases. Germline V gene lookup returns CDR1 LNHDA and CDR2 SQIVND (reference sequence). The CDR3 spans 18 residues. Unmatched junction bases numbered 5, after V lost 4 bases and J lost 1 base. The CDR3 here is CASSTIGLAGGSYNEQFF. The CDR3 nucleotides are TGTGCCAGTAGTACCATTGGACTAGCGGGAGGGTCCTACAATGAGCAGTTCTTC.

This clone was counted a few times. The genes are TRBV7-9 and TRBJ1-2, with D perhaps matching TRBD1 (6 bases). Trimming took 5 bases from V and 4 from J, leaving 17 bases between them. The CDR3 runs 15 residues. In germline, CDR1 is SEHNR, CDR2 FQNEAQ (reference sequence). CDR3 region: CASSVKPQGVYGYTF. The CDR3 DNA is TGTGCCAGCAGCGTAAAGCCACAGGGAGTCTATGGCTACACCTTC.

This sequence joins TRBV30 and TRBJ1-5; TRBD1 agrees at 8 bases. The length of the CDR3 is 14 residues. The V segment lost 3 bases and the J segment 4 bases; nucleotides outside the gene matches: 5. Looked up from germline, CDR1 is GTSNPN and CDR2 is SVGIG (reference sequence). CDR3 sequence reads: CAWRGTGGNQPQHF. In DNA form, the CDR3 reads TGTGCCTGGAGAGGGACAGGTGGGAATCAGCCCCAGCATTTT.

The J gene is TRBJ1-5, the V gene TRBV18; tentative D call: TRBD1 (6 bases). Germline V lookup: CDR1 KGHSH, CDR2 LQKENI. The V end was cut by 4 bases, the J end by 0 bases, with 7 bases between. CDR3 size: 14 residues. CDR3 region: CASSQGDSNQPQHF. CDR3 in DNA: TGTGCCAGCTCACAGGGGGATAGCAATCAGCCCCAGCATTTT.

This clone was detected only a few times. V and J are TRBV30 and TRBJ2-5; D is ambiguous. Germline V gene sequence: CDR1 GTSNPN, CDR2 SVGIG (reference sequence). CDR3 length: 15 residues. V lost 2 bases to trimming and J lost 0 bases, with 13 bases between them. This chain's CDR3 is CAWSPQHRYQETQYF. The CDR3 coding sequence is TGTGCCTGGAGTCCCCAGCACAGATACCAAGAGACCCAGTACTTC. Supplemented by reference TRBV30 and TRBJ2-5, the full variable domain reads SQTIHQWPATLVQPVGSPLSLECTVEGTSNPNLYWYRQAAGRGLQLLFYSVGIGQISSEVPQNLSASRPQDRQFILSSKKLLLSDSGFYLCAWSPQHRYQETQYFGPGTRLLVL.

This clone has only a few counts. V and J are TRBV5-1 and TRBJ1-1, with D possibly being TRBD1 (6 bases). Germline CDR1 is SGHRS and CDR2 is YFSETQ. V lost 9 bases to trimming and J lost 0 bases, with 12 bases between them. The CDR3 spans 13 residues. The CDR3 is CATRRDMNTEAFF. In DNA, the CDR3 is TGCGCCACCAGACGGGACATGAACACTGAAGCTTTCTTT.

V and J are TRBV4-1 and TRBJ2-5; TRBD2 aligns across 9 bases. Germline loops: CDR1 MGHRA, CDR2 YSYEKL. With 3 bases clipped from V and 3 bases from J, the junction kept 11 bases outside the gene matches. The CDR3 runs to 17 residues. DNA for the CDR3: TGCGCCAGCAGCCACCCACCCATAGCGGGGGTAGAAGAGACCCAGTACTTC. It yields the protein CASSHPPIAGVEETQYF.

J is TRBJ2-5 and V is TRBV2; TRBD1 aligns across 8 bases. Trimming cost V 7 bases and J 6 bases; bases outside gene matches: 10. Germline CDR1 SNHLY, CDR2 FYNNEI. The CDR3 covers 14 residues. The CDR3 nucleotides read TGTGCCAGCACCGTGGGGCAGGGGGCAAAGACCCAGTACTTC. This translates into CASTVGQGAKTQYF. Full variable domain (missing parts from reference TRBV2 and TRBJ2-5): EPEVTQTPSHQVTQMGQEVILRCVPISNHLYFYWYRQILGQKVEFLVSFYNNEISEKSEIFDDQFSVERPDGSNFTLKIRSTKLEDSAMYFCASTVGQGAKTQYFGPGTRLLVL.

This clone was seen a handful of times. CDR3 bases: TGTGCCAGCAGCTCCCCCGGCAGGGGGCTCGGTGGCTACACCTTC. It codes for CASSSPGRGLGGYTF. The rearrangement uses TRBV7-2 and TRBJ1-2; 8 positions match TRBD1. Germline V gene lookup returns CDR1 SGHTA and CDR2 FQGNSA. The CDR3 contains 15 residues. V dropped 4 bases and J dropped 7; count of bases not matched to a gene: 11.

This clone was counted only a few times. The chain carries TRBV4-2 and TRBJ2-4; 7 positions agree with TRBD1. CDR1 is LGHNA and CDR2 is YNFKEQ in the germline V gene. The CDR3 has 15 residues. V was clipped by 0 bases and J by 8 bases; unmatched bases: 7. The CDR3 here is CASSQDLRGQYIQYF. CDR3 nucleotides: TGTGCCAGCAGCCAAGATCTTAGGGGGCAGTACATTCAGTACTTC.

The J gene is TRBJ2-7, the V gene TRBV7-9, with 7 nucleotides matching TRBD2. The CDR3 sequence is 14 residues long. The trim removed 6 bases at V and 2 bases at J, leaving 7 bases unmatched. Germline V gene data show CDR1 as SEHNR and CDR2 as FQNEAQ (reference sequence). In nucleotides, the CDR3 is TGTGCCAGCAGGTCCGGACTAGGCACCTACGAGCAGTACTTC. Translating it yields CASRSGLGTYEQYF.

The rearrangement joins TRBV7-2 to TRBJ2-5; D perhaps matches TRBD1 (7 bases). Germline V gene data show CDR1 as SGHTA and CDR2 as FQGNSA. Between the trimmed V and J ends, which lost 5 bases and 3 bases, there was a span of 13 bases. The CDR3 length is 14 residues. The CDR3 loop reads CASSAGQTKETQYF. CDR3 in DNA: TGTGCCAGCAGCGCGGGACAGACTAAAGAGACCCAGTACTTC.

There are a few counts of this clone. The chain employs TRBV7-2 and TRBJ1-5, with D uncertain. CDR3 size: 13 residues. V lost 1 base and J 5 bases, leaving 6 bases between the germline ends. Germline V lookup: CDR1 SGHTA, CDR2 FQGNSA. CDR3 protein: CASSLGLDQPQHF. In DNA form, the CDR3 reads TGTGCCAGCAGCTTAGGGCTCGATCAGCCCCAGCATTTT.

V usage is TRBV5-6 and J usage is TRBJ1-2; D is possibly TRBD1 (5 bases). Germline CDR1 is SGHDT and CDR2 is YYEEEE. Trimming pared 0 bases from V and 2 bases from J, leaving 11 bases between. This CDR3 spans 15 amino acids. In DNA form, the CDR3 reads TGTGCCAGCAGCTTGGCCCAGGGTATAAACTATGGCTACACCTTC. This sequence encodes CASSLAQGINYGYTF.

This sequence joins TRBV7-2 and TRBJ1-1; weak D call: TRBD1 (6 bases). Germline-derived CDR1 and CDR2 are SGHTA and FQGNSA. The V end was cut by 5 bases, the J end by 1 base, with 14 bases between. The CDR3 contains 15 residues. CDR3: CASSALTTGNTEAFF. The CDR3 DNA reads TGTGCCAGCAGCGCCCTAACGACAGGGAACACTGAAGCTTTCTTT.

This clone was seen more than once but under ten times. The rearrangement joins TRBV18 to TRBJ2-7; 11 bases agree with TRBD2. V was pared by 2 bases and J by 5 bases, with 5 bases of the junction left unmatched. Germline lookup yields CDR1 KGHSH and CDR2 LQKENI. The CDR3 is 15 amino acids. CDR3 DNA sequence: TGTGCCAGCTCACCAATAGCGGGAGGGCCCCACGAGCAGTACTTC. Its protein product is CASSPIAGGPHEQYF.

There are a few counts of this clone. The genes are TRBV27 and TRBJ2-3, with a possible D match to TRBD1 (5 bases). The ends were cut back, 5 bases at V and 2 bases at J, with 14 bases in the middle. Germline values: CDR1 MNHEY, CDR2 SMNVEV (reference sequence). CDR3 size: 15 residues. The CDR3 nucleotides read TGTGCCAGCAGTGAGCAGGGTTACCTCACAGATACGCAGTATTTT. Its translation is CASSEQGYLTDTQYF.

This chain links TRBV18 with TRBJ2-5; 8 nucleotides line up with TRBD2. CDR1 and CDR2 from the germline V gene are KGHSH and LQKENI. Unmatched junction bases numbered 9, after V lost 3 bases and J lost 3 bases. The CDR3 sequence is 16 residues long. The CDR3 reads CASSPRIPAGEETQYF. For the CDR3, the DNA is TGTGCCAGCTCACCCCGTATTCCAGCGGGGGAAGAGACCCAGTACTTC.